The clone carrying this T cell receptor (beta chain) was recorded at least ten times. Antigen unknown. Its ends do not fully match the called genes, so a read error is possible. Investigators took 9.5 to 10 milliliters of peripheral blood from every donor. Germline values: CDR1 SEHNR, CDR2 FQNEAQ (reference sequence). This CDR3 contains 14 residues. Together with a sample-barcoded 5' primer, a J-beta primer mix was included in a second PCR lasting 7 to 11 cycles. Each cDNA molecule received a tag from a template-switch adaptor that had 12 random nucleotides. A single record per CDR3 protein comes from TCRdb applying MiXCR to the 5' RACE reads. Of roughly 410,000 distinct CDR3 sequences in the sample, approximately 52% are singletons; the top ten hold 51%. The sample belongs to a study of blood T cells in healthy people across ages. Study overall: Per two T cells, about one barcoded beta molecule was captured through template switching. Study outcomes and limitations: Compared with aged donors, long-lived donors showed fewer expanded clones, suggesting selection.

Sequencing used blood. This chain links TRBV7-9 with TRBJ2-3; D is possibly TRBD2 (5 bases). This sequence originates from a man aged 60-69 years in good health. CDR3: CASSLGSSTDTQYF. In nucleotides, the CDR3 is TGTGCCAGCAGTTTAGGGAGCAGCACAGATACGCAGTATTTT.